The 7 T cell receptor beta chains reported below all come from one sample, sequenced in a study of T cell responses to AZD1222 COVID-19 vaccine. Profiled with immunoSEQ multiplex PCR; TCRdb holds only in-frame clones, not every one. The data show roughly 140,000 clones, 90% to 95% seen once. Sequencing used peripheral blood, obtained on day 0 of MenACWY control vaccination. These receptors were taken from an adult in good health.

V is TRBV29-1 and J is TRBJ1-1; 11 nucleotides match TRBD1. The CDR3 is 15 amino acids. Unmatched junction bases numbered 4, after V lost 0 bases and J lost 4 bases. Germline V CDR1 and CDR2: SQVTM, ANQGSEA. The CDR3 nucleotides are TGCAGCGTTGAAGATCGAGGACAGGGGGCCACTGAAGCTTTCTTT. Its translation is CSVEDRGQGATEAFF. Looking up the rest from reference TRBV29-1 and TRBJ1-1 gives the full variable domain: SAVISQKPSRDICQRGTSLTIQCQVDSQVTMMFWYRQQPGQSLTLIATANQGSEATYESGFVIDKFPISRPNLTFSTLTVSNMSPEDSSIYLCSVEDRGQGATEAFFGQGTRLTVV.

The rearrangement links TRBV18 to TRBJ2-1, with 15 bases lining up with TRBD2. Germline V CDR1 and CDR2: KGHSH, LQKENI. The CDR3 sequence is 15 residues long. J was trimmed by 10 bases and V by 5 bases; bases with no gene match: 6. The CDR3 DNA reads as TGTGCCAGCTCATGGACTAGCGGGGGGGATAGCGAGCAGTTCTTC. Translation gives CASSWTSGGDSEQFF.

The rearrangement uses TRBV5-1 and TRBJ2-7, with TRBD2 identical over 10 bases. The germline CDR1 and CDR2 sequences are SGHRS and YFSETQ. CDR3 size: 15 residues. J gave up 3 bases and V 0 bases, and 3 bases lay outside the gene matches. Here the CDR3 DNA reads TGCGCCAGCAGCTTGGAAGCTAGCGGGGGCTACGAGCAGTACTTC. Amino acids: CASSLEASGGYEQYF.

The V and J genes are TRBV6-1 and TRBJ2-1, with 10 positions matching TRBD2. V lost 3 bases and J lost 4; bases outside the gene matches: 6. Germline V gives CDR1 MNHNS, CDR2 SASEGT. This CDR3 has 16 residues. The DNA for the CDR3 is TGTGCCAGCAGTGATGTAGGGACTAGCGTATACAATGAGCAGTTCTTC. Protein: CASSDVGTSVYNEQFF.

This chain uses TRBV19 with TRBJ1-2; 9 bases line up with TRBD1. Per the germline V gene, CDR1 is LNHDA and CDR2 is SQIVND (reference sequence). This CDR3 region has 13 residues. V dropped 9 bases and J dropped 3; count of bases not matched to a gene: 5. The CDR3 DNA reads TGTGCCAGCCGTGACAGGGGGGACTATGGCTACACCTTC. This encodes CASRDRGDYGYTF. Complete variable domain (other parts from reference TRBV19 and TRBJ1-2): DGGITQSPKYLFRKEGQNVTLSCEQNLNHDAMYWYRQDPGQGLRLIYYSQIVNDFQKGDIAEGYSVSREKKESFPLTVTSAQKNPTAFYLCASRDRGDYGYTFGSGTRLTVV.

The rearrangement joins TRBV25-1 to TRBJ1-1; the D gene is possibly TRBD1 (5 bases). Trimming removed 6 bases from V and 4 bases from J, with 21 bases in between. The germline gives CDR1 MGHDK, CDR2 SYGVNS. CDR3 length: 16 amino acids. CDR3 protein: CASSDRVMGDGTEAFF. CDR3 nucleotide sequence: TGTGCCAGCAGCGATAGGGTAATGGGGGATGGCACTGAAGCTTTCTTT. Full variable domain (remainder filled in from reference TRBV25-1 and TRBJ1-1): EADIYQTPRYLVIGTGKKITLECSQTMGHDKMYWYQQDPGMELHLIHYSYGVNSTEKGDLSSESTVSRIRTEHFPLTLESARPSHTSQYLCASSDRVMGDGTEAFFGQGTRLTVV.

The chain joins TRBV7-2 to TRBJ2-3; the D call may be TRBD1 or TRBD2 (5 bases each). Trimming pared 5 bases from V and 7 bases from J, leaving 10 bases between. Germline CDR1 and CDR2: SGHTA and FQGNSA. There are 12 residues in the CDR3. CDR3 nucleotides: TGTGCCAGCAGCCGGGACCTTTATACGCAGTATTTT. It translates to CASSRDLYTQYF.